Included here is one T cell receptor (beta chain) sequence, with context. The CDR3 extends over 12 amino acids. V was pared by 0 bases and J by 6 bases, with 8 bases between. CDR1 is GTSNPN, CDR2 SVGIG, per germline (reference sequence). The assay was immunoSEQ multiplex PCR, and TCRdb's table has in-frame clones only and misses some. The sample records about 73,000 clones, approximately 80% being singletons. The record originates from a study of blood T cell repertoires in COVID-19. Study summary: T cells, B-cell-depleted T cells, or PBMCs supplied cDNA or gDNA.

The chain is built from TRBV30 and TRBJ1-2; D is uncertain. This sequence was found in a woman aged 55-75 years with acute or convalescent COVID-19. Sample: peripheral blood. CDR3 in DNA: TGTGCCTGGAGTGTGGGCACTCATGGCTACACCTTC. Translated, it gives CAWSVGTHGYTF.